The 20 T cell receptor beta chains reported below all come from one sample, sequenced in a study of T-cell memory formation after mild COVID-19. A single record per CDR3 protein comes from TCRdb applying MiXCR to the 5' RACE reads. The data contain around 530,000 distinct CDR3 sequences, about 20% of them singletons. Material: PBMCs or a T cell subset sorted from them (not recorded which). The receptor set was obtained from an adult woman who had mild COVID-19 (a few samples of this study predate the infection). Cell type and time point are not known.

The chain is built from TRBV5-1 and TRBJ2-3; 16 bases fit TRBD2. V gave up 0 bases and J gave up 2 bases; unmatched junction bases: 3. The CDR3 is made up of 18 amino acids. CDR1 is SGHRS and CDR2 is YFSETQ in the germline V gene. The DNA for the CDR3 is TGCGCCAGCAGCTTGGTCGGGACTAGCGGGGGGGCCACAGATACGCAGTATTTT. Amino acid sequence: CASSLVGTSGGATDTQYF.

V usage is TRBV12-3 or TRBV12-4 and J usage is TRBJ1-2, with D possibly matching TRBD1 (5 bases). The CDR3 is 13 residues long. Trimming pared 4 bases from V and 4 bases from J, leaving 10 bases between. The CDR3 loop reads CASSSRGSYGYTF. In DNA form, the CDR3 reads TGTGCCAGCAGTTCGAGGGGAAGCTATGGCTACACCTTC.

The chain couples TRBV29-1 to TRBJ2-5; a possible D gene is TRBD1 (6 bases). Germline CDR1 SQVTM, CDR2 ANQGSEA. The CDR3 has 12 amino acids. V was cut by 6 bases and J by 1 base, with 9 bases left in between. Here the CDR3 reads CSVGQRQETQYF. The CDR3 DNA follows: TGCAGCGTCGGACAGCGCCAAGAGACCCAGTACTTC.

This clonotype was counted at least ten times. The chain uses TRBV7-2 and TRBJ1-2; D call uncertain. CDR1 is SGHTA, CDR2 FQGNSA, per germline. V was shortened by 5 bases and J by 2 bases, with 12 bases between the two germline ends. This CDR3 has 14 residues. The CDR3 sequence: CASSPGLGNYGYTF. The CDR3 DNA follows: TGTGCCAGCAGCCCGGGGTTGGGGAACTATGGCTACACCTTC. Variable domain in full (rest from reference TRBV7-2 and TRBJ1-2): GAGVSQSPSNKVTEKGKDVELRCDPISGHTALYWYRQSLGQGLEFLIYFQGNSAPDKSGLPSDRFSAERTGGSVSTLTIQRTQQEDSAVYLCASSPGLGNYGYTFGSGTRLTVV.

This clonotype was recorded a few times. J is TRBJ1-2 and V is TRBV12-3 or TRBV12-4; a possible D gene is TRBD1 (6 bases). The CDR3 is made up of 14 amino acids. V gave up 5 bases and J gave up 3 bases, with 13 bases separating them. The CDR3 spells CASSTGFQDYGYTF. The CDR3 nucleotides read TGTGCCAGCAGTACAGGGTTCCAGGACTATGGCTACACCTTC.

This clonotype came up many times. The chain is built from TRBV5-1 and TRBJ2-1, with TRBD2 matching over 7 bases. Germline CDR1 reads SGHRS; CDR2 reads YFSETQ. Trimming at V came to 4 bases and at J to 2 bases, leaving 24 bases not matched to a gene. The CDR3 extends over 21 amino acids. The CDR3 nucleotides read TGCGCCAGCAGCATACGGCCGTCGAGCGGGGTAAGAATGAGAACCTACAATGAGCAGTTCTTC. It codes for CASSIRPSSGVRMRTYNEQFF.

J is TRBJ1-2 and V is TRBV7-8; D gene uncertain. Germline V gene sequence: CDR1 SGHVS, CDR2 FQNEAQ. Deletions cut 5 bases from V and 3 bases from J, with 10 bases between. The CDR3 has 13 residues. For the CDR3, the DNA is TGTGCCAGCAGCCCCCAGAAATACTATGGCTACACCTTC. Translated: CASSPQKYYGYTF. Looking up the rest from reference TRBV7-8 and TRBJ1-2 gives the full variable domain: GAGVSQSPRYKVAKRGQDVALRCDPISGHVSLFWYQQALGQGPEFLTYFQNEAQLDKSGLPSDRFFAERPEGSVSTLKIQRTQQEDSAVYLCASSPQKYYGYTFGSGTRLTVV.

The gene calls are TRBV12-3 or TRBV12-4 and TRBJ1-2; D is perhaps TRBD1 (6 bases). This CDR3 has 13 residues. The V and J ends lost 6 bases and 4 bases respectively, with 12 bases between them. Written as DNA, the CDR3 is TGTGCCAGCAGGGAGGACAGCCTCTATGGCTACACCTTC. Its translation is CASREDSLYGYTF.

This chain joins TRBV19 and TRBJ1-2; 8 nucleotides agree with TRBD1. The CDR3 is made up of 14 amino acids. With 8 bases clipped from V and 4 bases from J, the junction kept 9 bases outside the gene matches. Looked up from germline, CDR1 is LNHDA and CDR2 is SQIVND (reference sequence). As DNA, the CDR3 is TGTGCCAGTCGACCACAGGGGGGTTCCTATGGCTACACCTTC. Amino acids: CASRPQGGSYGYTF.

V is TRBV4-1 and J is TRBJ2-3, with 8 bases lining up with TRBD2. The ends lost 0 bases at V and 4 bases at J; junction bases unmatched: 9. The CDR3 contains 17 residues. Germline V gene data show CDR1 as MGHRA and CDR2 as YSYEKL. Here the CDR3 reads CASSQDDFRGGSDTQYF. DNA for the CDR3: TGCGCCAGCAGCCAAGATGATTTTCGCGGGGGGTCAGATACGCAGTATTTT.

This clonotype showed up just a few times. The chain carries TRBV7-2 and TRBJ1-2; 8 nucleotides align to TRBD1. CDR3 length: 14 residues. CDR1 and CDR2 from the germline V gene are SGHTA and FQGNSA. V shed 5 bases, J shed 3 bases, and the junction held 5 bases outside the gene matches. The CDR3 region is CASSTGQGYYGYTF. The CDR3 bases are TGTGCCAGCAGCACAGGACAGGGTTACTATGGCTACACCTTC.

The CDR3 reads CASSLVQLNTEAFF. CDR3 in DNA: TGTGCCAGCAGTTTAGTACAGTTGAACACTGAAGCTTTCTTT. This chain uses TRBV12-3 or TRBV12-4 with TRBJ1-1; D gene unclear. Trimming removed 1 base from V and 0 bases from J, with 6 bases in between. The CDR3 runs 14 residues.

This clonotype was found a few times. The genes are TRBV3-1 and TRBJ2-7; a weak D match, TRBD2 (6 bases). CDR3 length: 15 amino acids. The germline V gene has CDR1 LGHDT and CDR2 YNNKEL (reference sequence). Deletions cut 3 bases from V and 1 base from J, with 13 bases between. In nucleotides, the CDR3 is TGTGCCAGCAGCCATGTCGACAGCGGGTCCTACGAGCAGTACTTC. As protein: CASSHVDSGSYEQYF.

The rearrangement uses TRBV9 and TRBJ1-1; D may be TRBD1 (5 bases). V was trimmed by 0 bases and J by 5 bases, leaving 14 bases between them. Germline CDR1 reads SGDLS; CDR2 reads YYNGEE. The CDR3 totals 15 residues. The CDR3 here is CASSVGYEGRTEAFF. The CDR3 DNA sequence: TGTGCCAGCAGCGTAGGCTATGAGGGACGGACTGAAGCTTTCTTT.

This clonotype was observed a few times. The rearrangement uses TRBV7-9 and TRBJ2-4; D not resolved. Trimming shortened V by 5 bases and J by 9 bases, and 11 bases separated the two germline ends. CDR3 size: 12 residues. Germline values: CDR1 SEHNR, CDR2 FQNEAQ (reference sequence). The CDR3 bases are TGTGCCAGCAGCCCGCTTGGCAGCATTCAGTACTTC. This codes for CASSPLGSIQYF.

This clonotype appeared a few times. V usage is TRBV19 and J usage is TRBJ1-5; possible D gene TRBD1, 5 bases. V dropped 4 bases and J dropped 7 bases, with 11 bases sitting between them. The CDR3 runs to 13 residues. CDR1 and CDR2 from the germline V gene are LNHDA and SQIVND (reference sequence). The chain's CDR3 is CASSTSRVQPQHF. CDR3 nucleotides: TGTGCCAGTAGTACGAGCAGGGTCCAGCCCCAGCATTTT.

This clonotype was detected only a few times. This chain joins TRBV5-1 and TRBJ2-1, with 12 bases lining up with TRBD2. Germline V lookup: CDR1 SGHRS, CDR2 YFSETQ. The CDR3 is made up of 15 amino acids. V was clipped by 4 bases and J by 9 bases; unmatched bases: 8. The DNA of the CDR3 is TGCGCCAGCAGCCCGAGGACTAGCGGGGTTAGTGAGCAGTTCTTC. It yields the protein CASSPRTSGVSEQFF.

This clonotype was recorded a few times. One end of the junction fails to match germline, which may point to a read error. This chain's CDR3 is CASSSPSSGSSSNEQFF. The DNA of the CDR3 is TGTGCCAGCAGTTCCCCCTCTAGCGGGAGCTCCTCCAATGAGCAGTTCTTC. The genes are TRBV6-2 or TRBV6-3 and TRBJ2-1; TRBD2 matches at 10 bases. Germline V gene lookup returns CDR1 MNHEY and CDR2 SVGEGT. The CDR3 spans 17 residues.

V and J are TRBV6-5 and TRBJ2-7; 8 bases are a match to TRBD2. The CDR3 contains 17 residues. The V gene end was trimmed by 5 bases and the J gene end by 0 bases; junction bases not matched to a gene: 12. CDR1 and CDR2 (germline): MNHEY, SVGAGI. The CDR3 DNA is TGTGCCAGCAGTGAGACTACCGGGACTAGAAACTCCTACGAGCAGTACTTC. Amino acids: CASSETTGTRNSYEQYF.

V usage is TRBV7-2 and J usage is TRBJ1-5, with D possibly matching TRBD1 (5 bases). Germline CDR1 SGHTA, CDR2 FQGNSA. This CDR3 comprises 13 residues. Trimming took 4 bases from V and 7 from J, leaving 11 bases between them. The chain's CDR3 is CASSYRGEQPQHF. The CDR3 coding sequence is TGTGCCAGCAGCTACAGAGGGGAACAGCCCCAGCATTTT.